This T cell receptor (beta chain) was observed in a study of Ad26.COV2.S vaccination and SARS-CoV-2 variants. Repertoires were generated with immunoSEQ multiplex PCR, while TCRdb's copy carries only in-frame clones and drops some. The sample records more than 400,000 clones, 80% to 95% being singletons. Germline lookup yields CDR1 SGDLS and CDR2 YYNGEE. V lost 4 bases, J lost 0 bases, and 6 bases stayed unmatched. CDR3 length: 15 amino acids. Of note for this clone: Its antigen remains unidentified.

The treatment is: about 20 received Ad26.COV2.S at low or high dose, single or two shots; 5 received placebo; per-sample allocation not given. Specimen acquisition occurred on day 63 following the initial vaccine or placebo injection. Recruitment in Boston yielded a donor of adult age, 18-55 years. Wuhan-strain SARS-CoV-2 spike was expressed by the Ad26 vector that made up the vaccine. Notes on the study in general: Reportedly, after vaccination the spike-specific CD8+ and CD4+ T cell responses displayed substantial breadth. Vaccinees and placebo recipients showed similar non-spike TCR breadth.

The chain links TRBV9 to TRBJ1-1, with 7 positions matching TRBD1. Sequencing was performed on peripheral blood, taken in a trial of Ad26.COV2.S vaccine versus placebo. This sequence was found in a person between 18 and 60 years old who received the Ad26.COV2.S COVID-19 vaccine or a placebo. CDR3 sequence reads: CASSPRQGMNTEAFF. DNA for the CDR3: TGTGCCAGCAGCCCGAGACAGGGCATGAACACTGAAGCTTTCTTT. Full variable domain (missing parts from reference TRBV9 and TRBJ1-1): DSGVTQTPKHLITATGQRVTLRCSPRSGDLSVYWYQQSLDQGLQFLIQYYNGEERAKGNILERFSAQQFPDLHSELNLSSLELGDSALYFCASSPRQGMNTEAFFGQGTRLTVV.